Following are 32 T cell receptor beta chains from one sample sequenced in a study of T-cell reconstitution after alpha-beta-depleted transplantation in children. As it was prepared, the TCRbeta library received unique molecular identifiers. TCRdb processed the PCR reads anew with MiXCR; each CDR3 protein has one entry. The table includes more than 550,000 distinct CDR3 sequences, 10% detected once. Sequenced here: PBMCs from the stem cell graft donor, sampled from the stem cell graft. These receptor sequences come from a human donor who donated a stem cell graft to a child with acute myeloid leukemia.

CDR3 residues: CASSLEVGDLYEQYF. Written as DNA, the CDR3 is TGTGCCAGCAGTTTAGAGGTCGGGGACCTCTACGAGCAGTACTTC. The gene calls are TRBV12-3 or TRBV12-4 and TRBJ2-7; D may match TRBD1 or TRBD2 (5 bases each). Trimming took off 1 base at V and 3 bases at J, with 13 bases between the two ends. This CDR3 contains 15 residues.

The chain links TRBV12-3 or TRBV12-4 to TRBJ1-2; TRBD1 matches 7 bases. This CDR3 contains 14 residues. The V gene end was trimmed by 6 bases and the J gene end by 5 bases; junction bases not matched to a gene: 9. CDR3 sequence: CASSPSRDSYGYTF. The CDR3 DNA is TGTGCCAGCAGCCCTTCCCGGGACAGTTATGGCTACACCTTC.

This clonotype has a handful of counts. The chain employs TRBV12-3 or TRBV12-4 and TRBJ1-1, with TRBD1 as a possible D gene (5 bases). Trimming took 1 base from V and 6 from J, leaving 12 bases between them. The CDR3 sequence is 14 residues long. CDR3 in amino acids: CASSLEGRSAEAFF. DNA for the CDR3: TGTGCCAGCAGTTTAGAGGGGCGGAGCGCTGAAGCTTTCTTT.

This clonotype was detected many times. This chain links TRBV7-9 with TRBJ2-7; no firm D call. Per the germline V gene, CDR1 is SEHNR and CDR2 is FQNEAQ (reference sequence). The CDR3 covers 15 residues. V gave up 1 base and J gave up 0 bases, with 10 bases separating them. In DNA, the CDR3 is TGTGCCAGCAGCTTAGTTACGGAGAGCTCCTACGAGCAGTACTTC. This translates into CASSLVTESSYEQYF.

This clonotype has ten or more counts. This chain joins TRBV6-1 and TRBJ2-2, with 8 bases fitting TRBD1. The CDR3 has 13 amino acids. Looked up from germline, CDR1 is MNHNS and CDR2 is SASEGT. Trimming took 3 bases from V and 16 from J; bases not matched to a gene: 10. CDR3 sequence (DNA): TGTGCCAGCAGTGAGGCTGGGGACAGGCGTCGGTTTTTT. It specifies CASSEAGDRRRFF.

In this sample, this clonotype turned up many times. The chain joins TRBV14 to TRBJ2-1; D possibly corresponds to TRBD1 (5 bases). V was pared by 1 base and J by 8 bases, with 15 bases between. The CDR3 loop spans 15 amino acids. From germline, CDR1 is SGHDN and CDR2 FVKESK. The CDR3 protein is CASSQGEQAWDEQFF. CDR3 coding DNA: TGTGCCAGCAGCCAAGGGGAACAGGCGTGGGATGAGCAGTTCTTC.

This clonotype has more than one count but fewer than ten. The chain joins TRBV7-9 to TRBJ2-2; 9 bases map to TRBD2. V dropped 3 bases and J dropped 5; count of bases not matched to a gene: 10. This CDR3 contains 17 residues. The germline CDR1 and CDR2 sequences are SEHNR and FQNEAQ (reference sequence). The CDR3 loop reads CASSFPGGTSLTGELFF. Here the CDR3 DNA reads TGTGCCAGCAGCTTCCCGGGGGGGACTAGCTTAACCGGGGAGCTGTTTTTT.

This clonotype was observed at least ten times. J is TRBJ2-1 and V is TRBV29-1; a possible D gene is TRBD2 (5 bases). This CDR3 region has 16 residues. Trimming took 7 bases from V and 12 from J, leaving 31 bases between them. In germline, CDR1 is SQVTM, CDR2 ANQGSEA. The CDR3 is CSATAVQAVPQGGQFF. The CDR3 bases are TGCAGCGCTACGGCAGTACAAGCGGTCCCTCAAGGTGGGCAGTTCTTC.

At least ten counts were recorded for this clonotype. The chain carries TRBV15 and TRBJ2-1; 7 positions match TRBD1. Germline V CDR1 and CDR2: LNHNV, YYDKDF (reference sequence). V was clipped by 0 bases and J by 5 bases; unmatched bases: 4. CDR3 length: 15 amino acids. This CDR3 reads CATSRDGQAHNEQFF. The CDR3 DNA is TGTGCCACCAGCAGAGACGGACAGGCCCACAATGAGCAGTTCTTC. Complete variable domain (other parts from reference TRBV15 and TRBJ2-1): DAMVIQNPRYQVTQFGKPVTLSCSQTLNHNVMYWYQQKSSQAPKLLFHYYDKDFNNEADTPDNFQSRRPNTSFCFLDIRSPGLGDTAMYLCATSRDGQAHNEQFFGPGTRLTVL.

This clonotype was observed at least ten times. The V call is TRBV6-5, the J call TRBJ1-1; 9 bases fit TRBD1. The CDR3 covers 14 residues. The V segment lost 6 bases and the J segment 5 bases; nucleotides outside the gene matches: 7. CDR1 is MNHEY and CDR2 is SVGAGI in the germline V gene. In DNA form, the CDR3 reads TGTGCCAGCAGGGGGACAGGGTGGGGAACTGAAGCTTTCTTT. It codes for CASRGTGWGTEAFF.

The chain carries TRBV7-2 and TRBJ1-1, with TRBD1 matching 10 bases. The CDR3 is made up of 16 amino acids. Germline CDR1 SGHTA, CDR2 FQGNSA. Unmatched junction bases numbered 13, after V lost 8 bases and J lost 4 bases. CDR3 sequence: CASGPDRGLGGTEAFF. The CDR3 bases are TGTGCCAGCGGCCCCGACAGGGGGCTAGGTGGCACTGAAGCTTTCTTT.

This clonotype was seen at least ten times. This chain connects TRBV15 to TRBJ2-5; 14 bases agree with TRBD2. Germline V CDR1 and CDR2: LNHNV, YYDKDF (reference sequence). Losses at the gene ends were 3 bases for V and 4 bases for J; bases not matched to a gene: 13. The CDR3 spans 19 residues. The CDR3 spells CATSSSSGTSGRGRETQYF. CDR3 in DNA: TGTGCCACCAGCAGCTCATCCGGGACTAGCGGGAGAGGACGAGAGACCCAGTACTTC.

The rearrangement joins TRBV6-5 to TRBJ1-2; a weak D match, TRBD1 (5 bases). Deletions cut 4 bases from V and 6 bases from J, with 27 bases between. Germline V gene sequence: CDR1 MNHEY, CDR2 SVGAGI. There are 18 residues in the CDR3. The CDR3 DNA follows: TGTGCCAGCAGTTCGCGTGGGGGGACCTCAGCGCGGGGGGATGGCTACACCTTC. Its protein is CASSSRGGTSARGDGYTF.

This chain connects TRBV7-2 to TRBJ1-6; 9 nucleotides match TRBD1. Germline trimming cut 1 base from V and 7 bases from J; bases unmatched to any gene: 5. The CDR3 is 16 residues long. Looked up from germline, CDR1 is SGHTA and CDR2 is FQGNSA. CDR3 sequence (DNA): TGTGCCAGCAGCTTAGACGGGACAGGGAAAAATTCACCCCTCCACTTT. Translation gives CASSLDGTGKNSPLHF.

This clonotype was observed many times. This rearrangement joins TRBV20-1 to TRBJ2-1; 16 bases are shared with TRBD2. The CDR3 length is 16 residues. V was clipped by 3 bases and J by 6 bases; unmatched bases: 5. Germline V gene lookup returns CDR1 DFQATT and CDR2 SNEGSKA (reference sequence). Written as DNA, the CDR3 is TGCAGTGCTAGGCCGGGACTAGCGGGAGGGCCCAATGAGCAGTTCTTC. Translating it yields CSARPGLAGGPNEQFF.

This clonotype appeared many times. This chain connects TRBV4-3 to TRBJ2-7, with 11 bases identical to TRBD2. This CDR3 has 16 residues. CDR1 and CDR2 (germline): LGHNA, YSLEER. Trimming removed 0 bases from V and 2 bases from J; junction bases left unmatched: 3. The CDR3: CASSQDLAGGAYEQYF. The DNA of the CDR3 is TGCGCCAGCAGCCAAGATTTAGCGGGAGGGGCCTACGAGCAGTACTTC.

This clonotype was seen a handful of times. This CDR3 is CSVEVMARGEQFF. As DNA, the CDR3 is TGCAGCGTTGAAGTAATGGCCCGGGGTGAGCAGTTCTTC. The chain combines TRBV29-1 with TRBJ2-1, with a tentative D call TRBD2 (5 bases). V shed 1 base and J shed 9 bases, with 13 bases lying between them. The CDR3 covers 13 residues. Germline CDR1 and CDR2: SQVTM and ANQGSEA.

This clonotype was seen only a few times. V gene TRBV29-1 combines with J gene TRBJ2-4; D is possibly TRBD1 or TRBD2 (5 bases each). Looked up from germline, CDR1 is SQVTM and CDR2 is ANQGSEA. The ends were cut back, 1 base at V and 7 bases at J, with 11 bases in the middle. The CDR3 extends over 13 amino acids. The DNA of the CDR3 is TGCAGCGTTGAAGGAGGCAGGGACAACATTCAGTACTTC. This sequence encodes CSVEGGRDNIQYF.

This chain uses TRBV19 with TRBJ2-2, with 12 bases that match TRBD2. V dropped 6 bases and J dropped 3; count of bases not matched to a gene: 2. In germline, CDR1 is LNHDA, CDR2 SQIVND (reference sequence). The CDR3 sequence is 15 residues long. The CDR3 DNA follows: TGTGCCAGTAGGAGGACTAGCGGGGACACCGGGGAGCTGTTTTTT. Amino acids: CASRRTSGDTGELFF.

The V gene is TRBV11-1, the J gene TRBJ2-7; TRBD2 is a possible D gene (6 bases). The germline gives CDR1 SGHAT, CDR2 FQDESV (reference sequence). The CDR3 sequence is 17 residues long. Trimming stripped 4 bases from V and 1 base from J, with 20 bases between. CDR3 DNA: TGTGCCAGCAGCTCTACTCGGTGGGGGGAAAGGTCCTACGAGCAGTACTTC. Residues: CASSSTRWGERSYEQYF.

This clonotype has only a few counts. The J gene is TRBJ1-5, the V gene TRBV10-3; no clear D gene. This CDR3 is built from 13 residues. The V and J ends lost 7 bases and 8 bases respectively, with 15 bases between them. Germline V gives CDR1 ENHRY, CDR2 SYGVKD. CDR3 in DNA: TGTGCCATCAATCAAAGGGTGCAGGAGCCCCAGCATTTT. It is translated as CAINQRVQEPQHF.

This clonotype was recorded at least ten times. J is TRBJ2-5 and V is TRBV25-1, with a weak D call TRBD2 (6 bases). Trimming removed 1 base at V and 5 bases at J, with 14 bases between. Germline CDR1 MGHDK, CDR2 SYGVNS. CDR3 size: 15 residues. CDR3 residues: CASSESRGLRETQYF. CDR3 coding DNA: TGTGCCAGCAGTGAATCCCGGGGACTGCGGGAGACCCAGTACTTC.

This clonotype was detected only a few times. The rearrangement uses TRBV7-2 and TRBJ2-1; D is undetermined. The V end lost 5 bases, the J end lost 2 bases, and 16 bases lay between the germline ends. Germline lookup yields CDR1 SGHTA and CDR2 FQGNSA. This CDR3 has 16 residues. The CDR3 reads CASSLTPVRTYNEQFF. CDR3 coding DNA: TGTGCCAGCAGCCTCACCCCCGTAAGGACCTACAATGAGCAGTTCTTC.

This clonotype was recorded many times. The rearrangement uses TRBV7-9 and TRBJ2-3; 7 nucleotides match TRBD2. Looked up from germline, CDR1 is SEHNR and CDR2 is FQNEAQ (reference sequence). J was trimmed by 6 bases and V by 0 bases; bases with no gene match: 0. The CDR3 is 13 amino acids. The CDR3: CASSLAGGDTQYF. In DNA, the CDR3 is TGTGCCAGCAGCTTAGCGGGAGGGGATACGCAGTATTTT.

This clonotype was recorded at least ten times. The chain carries TRBV29-1 and TRBJ1-1; the D is unclear. The V gene's germline CDR1 is SQVTM and CDR2 ANQGSEA. The CDR3 loop spans 12 amino acids. The CDR3 DNA reads as TGCTGCATGCTTCATCAAGGCACTGAAGCTTTCTTT. Translating it yields CCMLHQGTEAFF.

This clonotype was counted many times. The chain joins TRBV6-2 or TRBV6-3 to TRBJ2-1; D ambiguous. With 2 bases removed from V and 10 bases from J, the gap between germline ends came to 9 bases. The CDR3 length is 12 residues. Per the germline V gene, CDR1 is MNHEY and CDR2 is SVGEGT. CDR3 region: CASSYLDWEQFF. The DNA for the CDR3 is TGTGCCAGCAGTTACCTGGATTGGGAGCAGTTCTTC.

This clonotype was observed a handful of times. This sequence joins TRBV28 and TRBJ1-5, with D possibly being TRBD1 (5 bases). Germline V lookup: CDR1 MDHEN, CDR2 SYDVKM. The CDR3 is 17 residues long. V dropped 2 bases and J dropped 0 bases, with 14 bases sitting between them. The CDR3 here is CASSLTAGLASNQPQHF. The CDR3 DNA sequence: TGTGCCAGCAGTTTAACCGCAGGGTTGGCTAGCAATCAGCCCCAGCATTTT.

The chain is built from TRBV6-5 and TRBJ2-7; D is unresolved. The CDR3 spans 12 residues. Trimming removed 5 bases from V and 5 bases from J, with 10 bases in between. CDR1 is MNHEY and CDR2 is SVGAGI in the germline V gene. The CDR3 DNA reads as TGTGCCAGCAGTACCTTAGGCGACGAGCAGTACTTC. Translation gives CASSTLGDEQYF.

The gene calls are TRBV7-3 and TRBJ2-7, with D perhaps matching TRBD2 (6 bases). From germline, CDR1 is SGHTA and CDR2 FQGTGA. The V gene lost 5 bases and the J gene lost 2 bases, with 19 bases spanning the gap. The CDR3 loop spans 16 amino acids. CDR3 sequence (DNA): TGTGCCAGCAGCCCCTCGGCGGGAACCCCTACCTACGAGCAGTACTTC. Protein product: CASSPSAGTPTYEQYF.

The V call is TRBV6-2 or TRBV6-3, the J call TRBJ1-5, with D tentatively TRBD1 (6 bases). Germline V CDR1 and CDR2: MNHEY, SVGEGT. V gave up 6 bases and J gave up 1 base, with 13 bases separating them. The CDR3 is 15 residues long. The CDR3 protein is CASSPMTGSNQPQHF. In nucleotides, the CDR3 is TGTGCCAGCAGCCCTATGACAGGAAGCAATCAGCCCCAGCATTTT.

This clonotype came up many times. V is TRBV7-2 and J is TRBJ2-7, with 7 bases fitting TRBD1. Germline CDR1 is SGHTA and CDR2 is FQGNSA. J lost 1 base, V lost 5 bases, and 5 bases had no gene match. The CDR3 sequence is 14 residues long. CDR3 residues: CASSPRQGSYEQYF. The CDR3 bases are TGTGCCAGCAGCCCACGACAGGGTTCCTACGAGCAGTACTTC.

This clonotype was counted between two and nine times. This chain uses TRBV10-3 with TRBJ1-5; perhaps TRBD1 as D (5 bases). Germline V gene data show CDR1 as ENHRY and CDR2 as SYGVKD. This CDR3 comprises 12 residues. With 6 bases removed from V and 3 bases from J, the gap between germline ends came to 6 bases. The CDR3 DNA follows: TGTGCCATCAGAGGGGACAATCAGCCCCAGCATTTT. This translates into CAIRGDNQPQHF.